Presented here are 8 T cell receptor beta chains from one specimen sequenced in a study of identical twins. TCRdb independently ran MiXCR on the 5' RACE reads; one entry per CDR3 protein. The repertoire consists of 420,000 or so distinct CDR3 sequences, with less than 20% occurring once and the leading ten covering 10% to 15%. Specimen: naive T cells sorted from blood. These receptors all stem from a man between 50 and 59 years old in good health.

This clonotype was observed a few times. The chain links TRBV7-9 to TRBJ2-2; unclear D gene. The CDR3 is 12 residues long. V was pared by 11 bases and J by 7 bases, with 14 bases between. The germline V gene has CDR1 SEHNR and CDR2 FQNEAQ (reference sequence). For the CDR3, the DNA is TGTGCCGCAGATAAGAACGTCGGGGAGCTGTTTTTT. The encoded protein is CAADKNVGELFF.

This chain links TRBV4-2 with TRBJ2-7, with 7 bases lining up with TRBD2. Germline CDR1 is LGHNA and CDR2 is YNFKEQ. The CDR3 has 15 amino acids. V shed 0 bases and J 1 base; nucleotides not matched to a gene: 3. CDR3 amino acids: CASSQEGGKSYEQYF. The DNA of the CDR3 is TGTGCCAGCAGCCAAGAGGGGGGGAAGTCCTACGAGCAGTACTTC.

The rearrangement uses TRBV18 and TRBJ2-7, with D possibly matching TRBD1 (6 bases). CDR1 and CDR2 (germline): KGHSH, LQKENI. The CDR3 sequence is 14 residues long. Trimming shortened V by 2 bases and J by 3 bases, and 11 bases separated the two germline ends. CDR3 loop: CASSPIKQGYEQYF. DNA for the CDR3: TGTGCCAGCTCACCAATAAAACAGGGCTACGAGCAGTACTTC. The whole variable domain, remainder taken from reference TRBV18 and TRBJ2-7, is NAGVMQNPRHLVRRRGQEARLRCSPMKGHSHVYWYRQLPEEGLKFMVYLQKENIIDESGMPKERFSAEFPKEGPSILRIQQVVRGDSAAYFCASSPIKQGYEQYFGPGTRLTVT.

The chain has TRBV20-1 and TRBJ2-1; 7 bases are a match to TRBD2. The CDR3 loop spans 14 amino acids. V lost 6 bases, J lost 2 bases, and 7 bases stayed unmatched. Germline V gene lookup returns CDR1 DFQATT and CDR2 SNEGSKA (reference sequence). The CDR3 reads CSANSGIAYNEQFF. CDR3 DNA: TGCAGTGCCAACAGCGGGATAGCCTACAATGAGCAGTTCTTC.

This chain joins TRBV20-1 and TRBJ2-2; tentatively, D is TRBD2 (6 bases). V lost 3 bases to trimming and J lost 3 bases, with 20 bases between them. The CDR3 extends over 17 amino acids. Germline CDR1 and CDR2: DFQATT and SNEGSKA (reference sequence). This chain's CDR3 is CSARGRLRWGDTGELFF. The CDR3 DNA follows: TGCAGTGCTAGGGGGAGGTTAAGGTGGGGGGACACCGGGGAGCTGTTTTTT.

This clonotype was picked up many times. The rearrangement links TRBV12-3 or TRBV12-4 to TRBJ2-1, with no clear D. V was shortened by 6 bases and J by 8 bases, with 11 bases between the two germline ends. This CDR3 region has 12 residues. CDR3 sequence reads: CASRSVPHEQFF. The DNA of the CDR3 is TGTGCCAGCAGGTCAGTCCCCCATGAGCAGTTCTTC.

This clonotype was detected ten times or more. The genes are TRBV5-1 and TRBJ2-1; 7 bases line up with TRBD2. The V gene end was trimmed by 4 bases and the J gene end by 7 bases; junction bases not matched to a gene: 2. The CDR3 loop spans 12 amino acids. The germline gives CDR1 SGHRS, CDR2 YFSETQ. CDR3 in DNA: TGCGCCAGCAGCGCCGGGGGGAATGAGCAGTTCTTC. Translated, it gives CASSAGGNEQFF.

This clonotype was detected only once. The CDR3 protein is CASSFWTSGTETQYF. CDR3 coding DNA: TGCGCCAGCAGCTTTTGGACTAGCGGGACAGAGACCCAGTACTTC. This chain connects TRBV5-1 to TRBJ2-5, with 12 positions matching TRBD2. Germline CDR1 reads SGHRS; CDR2 reads YFSETQ. Trimming removed 2 bases from V and 4 bases from J; junction bases left unmatched: 3. This CDR3 has 15 amino acids. The whole variable domain, remainder taken from reference TRBV5-1 and TRBJ2-5, is KAGVTQTPRYLIKTRGQQVTLSCSPISGHRSVSWYQQTPGQGLQFLFEYFSETQRNKGNFPGRFSGRQFSNSRSEMNVSTLELGDSALYLCASSFWTSGTETQYFGPGTRLLVL.